In this sample, the clone carrying this T cell receptor (beta chain) turned up a few times. The authors made TCR cDNA by 5'RACE template switching, adding a universal primer site and UMIs. One entry per CDR3 protein results from TCRdb running MiXCR on the 5' RACE reads. This sample has hundreds of thousands of distinct CDR3 sequences; 7.5% to 9% occur once, and the top ten carry about 3.7%. This sample is part of a study of T cells after yellow fever vaccination. Germline V gene sequence: CDR1 SGHTA, CDR2 FQGNSA. The V gene lost 4 bases and the J gene lost 0 bases, with 13 bases spanning the gap. The CDR3 loop spans 15 amino acids.

This receptor was identified in a man aged 18 to 29 who received the YFV17D yellow fever vaccine. The genes are TRBV7-2 and TRBJ2-7; tentatively, D is TRBD1 (6 bases). Material: CD4+ T cells sorted from PBMCs, obtained 5 days after the yellow fever booster vaccination. CDR3 DNA: TGTGCCAGCAGCTGGAATACAGGGAGCTCCTACGAGCAGTACTTC. It is translated as CASSWNTGSSYEQYF.